Below are 18 T cell receptor beta chains sequenced from a single sample in a study of vaccination effects on CD4 cells after COVID-19. Generated by immunoSEQ multiplex PCR, the TCRdb table keeps only in-frame clones and is missing some. The sample holds around 23,000 clones, around 75% seen once. Their cognate antigens are unknown. Antigen-specific CD4+ T cells were first expanded with viral peptide pools by the ViraFEST assay and only then sequenced. Cultured cells yielded isolated CD4+ T cells after 10 to 11 days. Nucleocapsid antibody tests were negative, and the vaccine recipients had no prior SARS-CoV-2 infection. Material: CD4+ T cells from PBMCs cultured with HCoV-NL63 spike peptides, obtained before COVID-19 vaccination. Every receptor here comes from a human donor who received a COVID-19 vaccine.

The chain couples TRBV12-5 to TRBJ2-1; D gene ambiguous. The V end lost 0 bases, the J end lost 6 bases, and 9 bases lay between the germline ends. CDR3 length: 14 amino acids. Per germline, CDR1 LGHNT and CDR2 FRNRAP. CDR3 in amino acids: CASGLVPEVNEQFF. The CDR3 DNA is TGTGCTAGTGGTTTGGTCCCTGAGGTCAATGAGCAGTTCTTC.

The J gene is TRBJ1-2, the V gene TRBV4-1; D call uncertain. Germline V gene lookup returns CDR1 MGHRA and CDR2 YSYEKL. V was cut by 1 base and J by 7 bases, with 7 bases left in between. The CDR3 contains 12 residues. The CDR3 DNA is TGCGCCAGCAGCCAAGCCACGGTTGGCTACACCTTC. Translation gives CASSQATVGYTF.

V is TRBV10-2 and J is TRBJ1-1, with TRBD1 matching 10 bases. The trim removed 8 bases at V and 1 base at J, leaving 7 bases unmatched. The CDR3 is 15 residues long. The V gene's germline CDR1 is WSHSY and CDR2 SAAADI. CDR3 amino acids: CASFGRDRGNTEAFF. Here the CDR3 DNA reads TGCGCCAGCTTCGGGCGGGACAGGGGGAACACTGAAGCTTTCTTT.

In its sample, this clone was seen a few times. The chain carries TRBV7-9 and TRBJ2-1, with a tentative D call TRBD2 (5 bases). The germline V gene has CDR1 SEHNR and CDR2 FQNEAQ (reference sequence). V was clipped by 3 bases and J by 5 bases, with 14 bases between them. CDR3 length: 15 residues. DNA of the CDR3: TGTGCCAGCAGCTTTAGCGAGCTAAACAACAATGAGCAGTTCTTC. Translated, it gives CASSFSELNNNEQFF.

The rearrangement joins TRBV7-2 to TRBJ1-2, with D maybe TRBD1 (6 bases). With 1 base removed from V and 7 bases from J, the gap between germline ends came to 10 bases. The CDR3 loop spans 13 amino acids. CDR1 is SGHTA and CDR2 is FQGNSA in the germline V gene. The CDR3 DNA reads as TGTGCCAGCAGCTTAGACAGGGTATCTGGCTACACCTTC. This gives the protein CASSLDRVSGYTF.

The V and J genes are TRBV5-1 and TRBJ1-5, with D unresolved. This CDR3 region has 15 residues. V lost 1 base and J 3 bases, leaving 11 bases between the germline ends. Germline-derived CDR1 and CDR2 are SGHRS and YFSETQ. CDR3 protein: CASSLSGYPNQPQHF. CDR3 nucleotide sequence: TGCGCCAGCAGCTTGAGTGGGTATCCCAATCAGCCCCAGCATTTT.

The chain's CDR3 is CASSEPGFGNTEAFF. The CDR3 coding sequence is TGTGCCAGCAGTGAACCGGGGTTCGGGAACACTGAAGCTTTCTTT. This chain joins TRBV6-1 and TRBJ1-1; D not certain. The germline gives CDR1 MNHNS, CDR2 SASEGT. This CDR3 comprises 15 residues. Trimming shortened V by 2 bases and J by 1 base, and 11 bases separated the two germline ends.

This chain uses TRBV19 with TRBJ2-1; D might be TRBD2 (7 bases). The V end lost 6 bases, the J end lost 4 bases, and 19 bases lay between the germline ends. The CDR3 is 16 amino acids. Per the germline V gene, CDR1 is LNHDA and CDR2 is SQIVND (reference sequence). Here the CDR3 DNA reads TGTGCCAGTAGAAATAGGCGGGGGCAAGATTACAATGAGCAGTTCTTC. Translated: CASRNRRGQDYNEQFF.

The chain recombines TRBV5-5 with TRBJ2-3; no clear D. The CDR3 loop spans 14 amino acids. The V gene lost 4 bases and the J gene lost 0 bases, with 9 bases spanning the gap. In germline, CDR1 is SGHKS, CDR2 YYEKEE (reference sequence). Written as DNA, the CDR3 is TGTGCCAGCAGCCATCGCACTAGCACAGATACGCAGTATTTT. Translating it yields CASSHRTSTDTQYF.

In its sample, this clone was seen once. The rearrangement uses TRBV12-5 and TRBJ1-6, with a weak D call TRBD1 (6 bases). This CDR3 comprises 15 residues. Germline CDR1 and CDR2: LGHNT and FRNRAP. Trimming took off 1 base at V and 7 bases at J, with 11 bases between the two ends. The chain's CDR3 is CASGLDRVMNSPLHF. The CDR3 region has the DNA TGTGCTAGTGGTTTGGACAGGGTGATGAATTCACCCCTCCACTTT.

In its sample, this clone was seen once. V and J are TRBV5-1 and TRBJ2-2; TRBD1 aligns across 7 bases. Germline V gene lookup returns CDR1 SGHRS and CDR2 YFSETQ. This CDR3 region has 15 residues. J lost 4 bases, V lost 3 bases, and 6 bases had no gene match. CDR3 amino acids: CASSSSGQFTGELFF. The DNA for the CDR3 is TGCGCCAGCAGCTCCTCGGGACAGTTCACCGGGGAGCTGTTTTTT.

J is TRBJ1-5 and V is TRBV6-1; no clear D. CDR1 is MNHNS, CDR2 SASEGT, per germline. The CDR3 runs to 16 residues. Deletions cut 2 bases from V and 6 bases from J, with 17 bases between. CDR3 loop: CASSEFLIGVSQPQHF. The CDR3 DNA follows: TGTGCCAGCAGTGAATTTTTAATCGGGGTTAGTCAGCCCCAGCATTTT.

A few counts support this clone. The chain couples TRBV7-9 to TRBJ1-2, with D possibly being TRBD1 (6 bases). The V end lost 5 bases, the J end lost 5 bases, and 12 bases lay between the germline ends. Looked up from germline, CDR1 is SEHNR and CDR2 is FQNEAQ (reference sequence). CDR3 size: 13 residues. CDR3 loop: CASSARDTYGYTF. The DNA for the CDR3 is TGTGCCAGCAGCGCACGGGACACTTATGGCTACACCTTC.

V is TRBV5-8 and J is TRBJ2-5; D unresolved. Trimming took 2 bases from V and 0 from J, leaving 8 bases between them. This CDR3 has 14 amino acids. Germline CDR1 and CDR2: SGHTS and YDEGEE. CDR3 region: CASSLSRDQETQYF. Here the CDR3 DNA reads TGTGCCAGCAGCTTATCCAGAGACCAAGAGACCCAGTACTTC.

The chain recombines TRBV29-1 with TRBJ2-3; D is tentatively TRBD1 or TRBD2 (5 bases each). Trimming pared 6 bases from V and 4 bases from J, leaving 17 bases between. The CDR3 totals 14 residues. Germline-derived CDR1 and CDR2 are SQVTM and ANQGSEA. This chain's CDR3 is CSVQGQAGADTQYF. DNA for the CDR3: TGCAGCGTGCAGGGCCAGGCGGGTGCAGATACGCAGTATTTT.

This chain uses TRBV5-5 with TRBJ2-7; D unresolved. From germline, CDR1 is SGHKS and CDR2 YYEKEE (reference sequence). Trimming removed 0 bases at V and 6 bases at J, with 7 bases between. The CDR3 totals 12 residues. CDR3 DNA sequence: TGTGCCAGCAGCTTGGACAGTTCCGAGCAGTACTTC. Encoded protein: CASSLDSSEQYF.

This chain uses TRBV6-5 with TRBJ2-5; the D gene is possibly TRBD2 (5 bases). In germline, CDR1 is MNHEY, CDR2 SVGAGI. The CDR3 runs 13 residues. Trimming took 6 bases from V and 4 from J, leaving 12 bases between them. In nucleotides, the CDR3 is TGTGCCAGCAGCAGGACTTCCCGAGAGACCCAGTACTTC. Protein product: CASSRTSRETQYF.

This clone appeared a few times. The genes are TRBV4-1 and TRBJ2-7; TRBD1 matches 7 bases. Germline CDR1 is MGHRA and CDR2 is YSYEKL. Losses at the gene ends were 3 bases for V and 0 bases for J; bases not matched to a gene: 2. The CDR3 is 14 amino acids. The CDR3 protein is CASSHRDSSYEQYF. Written as DNA, the CDR3 is TGCGCCAGCAGCCACCGGGACAGCTCCTACGAGCAGTACTTC.